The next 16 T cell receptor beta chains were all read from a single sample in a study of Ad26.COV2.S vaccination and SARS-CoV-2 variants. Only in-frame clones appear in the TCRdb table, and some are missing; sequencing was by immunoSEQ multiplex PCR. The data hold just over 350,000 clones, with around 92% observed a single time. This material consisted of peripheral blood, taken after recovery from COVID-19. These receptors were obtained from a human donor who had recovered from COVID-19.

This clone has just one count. CDR3 loop: CASGRAGQPQHF. The CDR3 nucleotides read TGTGCCAGCGGTAGGGCCGGTCAGCCCCAGCATTTT. The genes are TRBV6-5 and TRBJ1-5; no reliable D call. CDR1 and CDR2 from the germline V gene are MNHEY and SVGAGI. Trimming took 8 bases from V and 6 from J, leaving 11 bases between them. This CDR3 is built from 12 residues.

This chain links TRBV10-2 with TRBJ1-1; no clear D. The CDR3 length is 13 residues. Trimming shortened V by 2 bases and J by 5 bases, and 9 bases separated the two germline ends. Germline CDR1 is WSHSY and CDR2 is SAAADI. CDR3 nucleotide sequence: TGCGCCAGCAGTGAGGGGGTGCTGACTGAAGCTTTCTTT. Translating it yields CASSEGVLTEAFF.

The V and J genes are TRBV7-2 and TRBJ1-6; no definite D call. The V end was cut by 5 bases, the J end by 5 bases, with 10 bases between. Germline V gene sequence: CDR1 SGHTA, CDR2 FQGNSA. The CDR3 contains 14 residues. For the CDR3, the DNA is TGTGCCAGCAGCCCGCCGAGGGATAATTCACCCCTCCACTTT. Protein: CASSPPRDNSPLHF. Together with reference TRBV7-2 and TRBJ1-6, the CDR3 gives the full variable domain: GAGVSQSPSNKVTEKGKDVELRCDPISGHTALYWYRQSLGQGLEFLIYFQGNSAPDKSGLPSDRFSAERTGGSVSTLTIQRTQQEDSAVYLCASSPPRDNSPLHFGNGTRLTVT.

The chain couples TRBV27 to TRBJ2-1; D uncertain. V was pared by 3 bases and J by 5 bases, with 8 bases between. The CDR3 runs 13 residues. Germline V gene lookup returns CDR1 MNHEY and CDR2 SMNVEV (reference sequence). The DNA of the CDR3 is TGTGCCAGCAGTTTCTCGCCGAACAATGAGCAGTTCTTC. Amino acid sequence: CASSFSPNNEQFF.

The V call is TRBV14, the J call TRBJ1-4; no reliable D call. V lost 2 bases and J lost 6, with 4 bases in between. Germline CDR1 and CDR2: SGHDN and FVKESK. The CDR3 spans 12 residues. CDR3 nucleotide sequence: TGTGCCAGCAGCCAAAGGGATGAAAAACTGTTTTTT. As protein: CASSQRDEKLFF. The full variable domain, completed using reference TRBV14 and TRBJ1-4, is EAGVTQFPSHSVIEKGQTVTLRCDPISGHDNLYWYRRVMGKEIKFLLHFVKESKQDESGMPNNRFLAERTGGTYSTLKVQPAELEDSGVYFCASSQRDEKLFFGSGTQLSVL.

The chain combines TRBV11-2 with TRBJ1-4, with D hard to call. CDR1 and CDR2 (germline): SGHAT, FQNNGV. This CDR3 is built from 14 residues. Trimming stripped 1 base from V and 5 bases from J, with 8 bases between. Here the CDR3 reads CASSLAGNNEKLFF. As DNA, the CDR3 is TGTGCCAGCAGCTTAGCGGGGAACAATGAAAAACTGTTTTTT.

CDR3 bases: TGCAGCGGGCTGACAGGGGATAGGACTGAAGCTTTCTTT. Protein product: CSGLTGDRTEAFF. The chain joins TRBV29-1 to TRBJ1-1, with 8 bases that match TRBD1. Germline assignment: CDR1 SQVTM and CDR2 ANQGSEA. This CDR3 contains 13 residues. V gave up 7 bases and J gave up 5 bases; unmatched junction bases: 9.

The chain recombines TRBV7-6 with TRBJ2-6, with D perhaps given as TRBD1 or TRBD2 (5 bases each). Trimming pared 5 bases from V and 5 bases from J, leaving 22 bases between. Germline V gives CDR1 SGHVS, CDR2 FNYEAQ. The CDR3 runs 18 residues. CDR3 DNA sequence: TGTGCCAGCAGCCTGGCCGTAGGGACCACCAAGAGGGCCAACGTCCTGACTTTC. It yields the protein CASSLAVGTTKRANVLTF.

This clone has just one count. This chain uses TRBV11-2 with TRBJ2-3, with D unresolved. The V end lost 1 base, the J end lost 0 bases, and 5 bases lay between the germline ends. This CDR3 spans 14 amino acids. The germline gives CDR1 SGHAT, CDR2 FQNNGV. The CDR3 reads CASSLGTSTDTQYF. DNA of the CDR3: TGTGCCAGCAGCTTAGGAACTAGCACAGATACGCAGTATTTT.

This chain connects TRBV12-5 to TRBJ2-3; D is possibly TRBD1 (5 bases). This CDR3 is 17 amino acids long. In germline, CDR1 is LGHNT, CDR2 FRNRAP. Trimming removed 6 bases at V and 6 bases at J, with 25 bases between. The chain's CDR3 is CASGPPAGHRGADTQYF. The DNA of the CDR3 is TGTGCTAGTGGACCCCCTGCAGGGCACCGTGGAGCTGATACGCAGTATTTT.

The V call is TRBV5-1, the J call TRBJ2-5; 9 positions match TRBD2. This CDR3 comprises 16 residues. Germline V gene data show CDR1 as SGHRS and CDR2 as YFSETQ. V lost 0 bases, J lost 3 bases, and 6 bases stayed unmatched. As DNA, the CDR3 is TGCGCCAGCAGCTTGGGTACTAGCGGGCCTGAAGAGACCCAGTACTTC. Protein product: CASSLGTSGPEETQYF.

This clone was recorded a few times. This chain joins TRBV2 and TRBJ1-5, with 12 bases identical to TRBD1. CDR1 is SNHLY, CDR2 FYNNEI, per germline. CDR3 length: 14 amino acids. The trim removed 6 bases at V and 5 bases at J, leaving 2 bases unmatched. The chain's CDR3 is CASRGTGGDQPQHF. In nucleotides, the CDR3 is TGTGCCAGCAGGGGGACAGGGGGCGATCAGCCCCAGCATTTT.

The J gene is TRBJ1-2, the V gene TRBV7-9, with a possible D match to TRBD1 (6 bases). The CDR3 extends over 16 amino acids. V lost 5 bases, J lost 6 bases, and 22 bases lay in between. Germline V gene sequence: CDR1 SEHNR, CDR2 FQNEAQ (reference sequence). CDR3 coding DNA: TGTGCCAGCAGCACTGGGGAGGGACAAGGAAAAGATGGCTACACCTTC. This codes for CASSTGEGQGKDGYTF.

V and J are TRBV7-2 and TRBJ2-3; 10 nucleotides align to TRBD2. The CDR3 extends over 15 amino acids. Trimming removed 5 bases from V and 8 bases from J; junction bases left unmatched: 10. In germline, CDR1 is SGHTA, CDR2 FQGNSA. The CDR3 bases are TGTGCCAGCAGCCGGCCAGCGGGGGGGATAGGTACGCAGTATTTT. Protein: CASSRPAGGIGTQYF.

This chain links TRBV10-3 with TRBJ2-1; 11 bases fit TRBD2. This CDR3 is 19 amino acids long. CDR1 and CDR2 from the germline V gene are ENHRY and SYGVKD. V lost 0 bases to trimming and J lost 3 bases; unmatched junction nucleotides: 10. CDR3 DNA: TGTGCCATCAGTGAGTCGCTGGGTAGCGGGGGGGCCTTCTACAATGAGCAGTTCTTC. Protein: CAISESLGSGGAFYNEQFF.

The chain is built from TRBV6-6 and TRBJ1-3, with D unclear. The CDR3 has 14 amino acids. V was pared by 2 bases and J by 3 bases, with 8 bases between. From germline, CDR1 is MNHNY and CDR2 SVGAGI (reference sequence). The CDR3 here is CASSYVVYGNTIYF. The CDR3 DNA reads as TGTGCCAGCAGTTACGTGGTGTATGGAAACACCATATATTTT.